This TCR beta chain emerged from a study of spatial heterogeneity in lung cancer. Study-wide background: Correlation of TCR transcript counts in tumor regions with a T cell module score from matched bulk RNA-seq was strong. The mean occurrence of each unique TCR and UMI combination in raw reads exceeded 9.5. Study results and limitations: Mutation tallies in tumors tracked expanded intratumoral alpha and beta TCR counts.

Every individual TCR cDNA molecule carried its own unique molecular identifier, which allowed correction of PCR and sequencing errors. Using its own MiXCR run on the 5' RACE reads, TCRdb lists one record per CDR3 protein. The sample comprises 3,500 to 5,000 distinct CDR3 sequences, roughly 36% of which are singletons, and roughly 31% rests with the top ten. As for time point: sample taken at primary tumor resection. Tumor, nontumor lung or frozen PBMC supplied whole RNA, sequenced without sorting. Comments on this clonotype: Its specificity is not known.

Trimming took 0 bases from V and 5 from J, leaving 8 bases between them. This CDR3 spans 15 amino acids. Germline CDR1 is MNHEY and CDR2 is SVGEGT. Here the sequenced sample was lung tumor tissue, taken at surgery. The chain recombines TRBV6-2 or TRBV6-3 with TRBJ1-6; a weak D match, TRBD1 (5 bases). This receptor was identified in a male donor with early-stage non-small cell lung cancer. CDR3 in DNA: TGTGCCAGCAGTTACTCGACACAGGATAATTCACCCCTCCACTTT. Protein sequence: CASSYSTQDNSPLHF.